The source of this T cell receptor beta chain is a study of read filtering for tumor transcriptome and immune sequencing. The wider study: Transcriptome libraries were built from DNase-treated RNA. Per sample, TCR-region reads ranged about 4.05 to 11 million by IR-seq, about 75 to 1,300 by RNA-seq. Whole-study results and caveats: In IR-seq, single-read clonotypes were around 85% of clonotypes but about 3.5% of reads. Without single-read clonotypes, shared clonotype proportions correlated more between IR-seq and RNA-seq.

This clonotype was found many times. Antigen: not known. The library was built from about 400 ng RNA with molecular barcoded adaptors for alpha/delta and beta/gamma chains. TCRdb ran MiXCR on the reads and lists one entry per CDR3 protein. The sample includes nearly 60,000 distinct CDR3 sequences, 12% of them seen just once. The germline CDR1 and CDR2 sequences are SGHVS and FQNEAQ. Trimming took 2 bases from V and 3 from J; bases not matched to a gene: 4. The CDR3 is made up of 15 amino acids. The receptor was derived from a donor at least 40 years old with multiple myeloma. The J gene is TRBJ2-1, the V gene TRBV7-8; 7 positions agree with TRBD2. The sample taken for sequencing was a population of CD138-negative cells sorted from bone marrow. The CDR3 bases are TGTGCCAGCAGCTTACTGGGCGGGGGCTACAATGAGCAGTTCTTC. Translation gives CASSLLGGGYNEQFF.